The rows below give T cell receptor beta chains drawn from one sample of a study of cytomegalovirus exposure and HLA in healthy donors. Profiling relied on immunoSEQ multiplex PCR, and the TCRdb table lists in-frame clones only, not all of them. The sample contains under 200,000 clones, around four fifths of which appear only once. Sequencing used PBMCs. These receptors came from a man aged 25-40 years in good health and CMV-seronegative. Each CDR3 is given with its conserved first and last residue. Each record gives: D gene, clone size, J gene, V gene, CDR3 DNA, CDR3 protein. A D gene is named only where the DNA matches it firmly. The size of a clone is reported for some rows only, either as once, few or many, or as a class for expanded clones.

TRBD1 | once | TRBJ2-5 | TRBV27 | TGTGCCAGCAGTCCCAGGGACAGAAGAGAAGAGACCCAGTACTTC | CASSPRDRREETQYF
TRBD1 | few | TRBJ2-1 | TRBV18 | TGTGCCAGCCACACAGGGGTTGGCGACAATGAGCAGTTCTTC | CASHTGVGDNEQFF
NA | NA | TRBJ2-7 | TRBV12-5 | TGTGCTAGTGGTAGGGCGGGGGCCGTCGAGCAGTACTTC | CASGRAGAVEQYF
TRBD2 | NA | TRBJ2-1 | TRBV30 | TGTGCCTGCTCTAGCGGGGGGAATGAGCAGTTCTTC | CACSSGGNEQFF
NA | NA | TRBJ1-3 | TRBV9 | TGTGCCAGCAGCGTAGCCCCAATCTCTGGAAACACCATATATTTT | CASSVAPISGNTIYF
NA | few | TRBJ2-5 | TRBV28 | TGTGCCAGCAGGTCTCCAGGCACGGCACACCAAGAGACCCAGTACTTC | CASRSPGTAHQETQYF
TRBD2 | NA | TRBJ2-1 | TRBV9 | TGTGCCAGCAGCGTAGCGAGCGGGGGGGCCGATGAGCAGTTCTTC | CASSVASGGADEQFF
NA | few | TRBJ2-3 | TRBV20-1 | TGCAGTGCTTATGACTCCCCAGAGCAGTATTTT | CSAYDSPEQYF
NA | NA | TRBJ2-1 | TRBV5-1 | TGCGCCAGCAGCTTCGACAATGAGCAGTTCTTC | CASSFDNEQFF
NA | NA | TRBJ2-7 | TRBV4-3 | TGCGCCAGCAGCCTACGCAGGGGCAACTACGAGCAGTACTTC | CASSLRRGNYEQYF
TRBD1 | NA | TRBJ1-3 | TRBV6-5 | TGTGCCAGCCACCGGGACAGCTCTGGAAACACCATATATTTT | CASHRDSSGNTIYF
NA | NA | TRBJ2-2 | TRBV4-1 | TGCGCCAGCAGCCAAGGGGGGGGCCCGGGCACCGGGGAGCTGTTTTTT | CASSQGGGPGTGELFF
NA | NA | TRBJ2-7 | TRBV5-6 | TGTGCCAGCAGCTTGGAGCGGGCCGAGCAGTACTTC | CASSLERAEQYF
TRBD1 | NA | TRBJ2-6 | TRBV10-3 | TGTGCCATCAGCCGGGACAGGGAGGTAACAGGAGCCAACGTCCTGACTTTC | CAISRDREVTGANVLTF
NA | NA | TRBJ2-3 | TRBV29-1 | TGCAGCGTTTCCGGGACAAGCACAGATACGCAGTATTTT | CSVSGTSTDTQYF
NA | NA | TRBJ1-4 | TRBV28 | TGTGCCAGCACCCCAGGGACACCGGCAACTAATGAAAAACTGTTTTTT | CASTPGTPATNEKLFF
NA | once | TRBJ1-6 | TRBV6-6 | TGTGCCAGCATTCGGACTGTATATAATTCACCCCTCCACTTT | CASIRTVYNSPLHF
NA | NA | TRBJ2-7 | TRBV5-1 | TGCGCCAGCAGGGGAGCCTACGAGCAGTACTTC | CASRGAYEQYF
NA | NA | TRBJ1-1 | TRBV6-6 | TGTGCCAGCAGTTACTCGACTAGGGAAACTGAAGCTTTCTTT | CASSYSTRETEAFF
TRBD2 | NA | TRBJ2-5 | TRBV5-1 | TGCGCCAGCAGCCGGGGGCTAGCGGGGGATAATGTAGAGACCCAGTACTTC | CASSRGLAGDNVETQYF
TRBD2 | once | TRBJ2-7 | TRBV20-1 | TGCAGTGCAGCGGGGCCGGGCGAGCAGTACTTC | CSAAGPGEQYF
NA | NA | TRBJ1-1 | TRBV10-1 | TGCGCCAGTCGGGACAACCACAACACTGAAGCTTTCTTT | CASRDNHNTEAFF
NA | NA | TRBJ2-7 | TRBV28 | TGTGCCAGCAGTCTTTCGGGTTACGAGCAGTACTTC | CASSLSGYEQYF
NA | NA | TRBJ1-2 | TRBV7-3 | TGTGCCAGCAGCACAGGAACGGGCTATGGCTACACCTTC | CASSTGTGYGYTF
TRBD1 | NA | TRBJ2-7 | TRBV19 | TGTGCCAGTAGCACCCCCGCGGGGACAGGGACCTACGAGCAGTACTTC | CASSTPAGTGTYEQYF
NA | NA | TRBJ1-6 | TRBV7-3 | TGTGCCAGCAGCTCAAATCCCCCGGTGCCCCTCCACTTT | CASSSNPPVPLHF
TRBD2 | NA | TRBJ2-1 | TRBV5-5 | TGTGCCAGCAGCTTGTCCCTAGCGGGAGGGAGAAATGAGCAGTTCTTC | CASSLSLAGGRNEQFF
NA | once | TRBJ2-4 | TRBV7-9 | TGTGCCAGCAGCTTAACAGGGTCAGCCAAAAACATTCAGTACTTC | CASSLTGSAKNIQYF
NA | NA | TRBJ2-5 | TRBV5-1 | TGCGCCAGCAGCTTGGCCTCGGACTTGGGGGAGACCCAGTACTTC | CASSLASDLGETQYF
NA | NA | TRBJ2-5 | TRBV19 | TGTGCCAGTAACTTTCCGGGGCAAGAGACCCAGTACTTC | CASNFPGQETQYF
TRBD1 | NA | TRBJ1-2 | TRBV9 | TGTGCCAGCAGGCGGACAGGGGGCGAGCTTGACTATGGCTACACCTTC | CASRRTGGELDYGYTF
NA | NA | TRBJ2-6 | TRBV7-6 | TGTGCCAGCAGCCCTGGGACACTGGCCAACTCTGGGGCCAACGTCCTGACTTTC | CASSPGTLANSGANVLTF
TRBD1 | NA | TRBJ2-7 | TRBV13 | TGTGCCAGCAGCCTACAGGGGGCGCGGGCCTACGAGCAGTACTTC | CASSLQGARAYEQYF
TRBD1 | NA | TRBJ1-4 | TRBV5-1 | TGCGCCAGCAGGACGACAGGGGGCCTCGAGGAAAAACTGTTTTTT | CASRTTGGLEEKLFF
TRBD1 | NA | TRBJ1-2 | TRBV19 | TGTGCCAGTAGTTTCGGGACAGGGTATGGCTACACCTTC | CASSFGTGYGYTF
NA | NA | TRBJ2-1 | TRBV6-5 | TGTGCCAGCAGTTACTCGAGGGCCAATGAGCAGTTCTTC | CASSYSRANEQFF
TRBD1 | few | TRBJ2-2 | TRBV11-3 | TGTGCCAGCAGCTCGGGGGGACAGGGGGACACCGGGGAGCTGTTTTTT | CASSSGGQGDTGELFF
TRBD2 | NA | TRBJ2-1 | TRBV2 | TGTGCCAGCAGTGGGGGACTAGCGGACAATGAGCAGTTCTTC | CASSGGLADNEQFF
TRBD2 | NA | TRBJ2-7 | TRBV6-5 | TGTGCCAGCAGTTACGGGACTAGCGGGGGCACCTACGAGCAGTACTTC | CASSYGTSGGTYEQYF
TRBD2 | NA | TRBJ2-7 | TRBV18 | TGTGCCAGCTCATCCCCGACTAGCGTCTACGAGCAGTACTTC | CASSSPTSVYEQYF
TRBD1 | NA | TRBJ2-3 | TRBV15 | TGTGCCACCAGCAGAGTGGCCAGGGGGCTGACAGATACGCAGTATTTT | CATSRVARGLTDTQYF
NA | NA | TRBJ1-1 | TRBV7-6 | TGTGCCAGCAGCTTAACAGGGACGGGCACTGAAGCTTTCTTT | CASSLTGTGTEAFF
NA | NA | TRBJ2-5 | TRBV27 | TGTGCCAGCAGTTATTCCGGGACTCAGCAGACCCAGTACTTC | CASSYSGTQQTQYF
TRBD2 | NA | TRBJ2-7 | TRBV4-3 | TGCGCCAGCAGCCTCATAGCGGGAGGGACTACCTACGAGCAGTACTTC | CASSLIAGGTTYEQYF
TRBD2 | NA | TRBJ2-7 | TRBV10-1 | TGCGCCAGCAGTGAGGGTGTAGCGGGAGTGGTCTCCGAGCAGTACTTC | CASSEGVAGVVSEQYF
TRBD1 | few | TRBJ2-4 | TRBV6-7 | TGTGCCAGCAATAGAACAGGGGGCGGAAACATTCAGTACTTC | CASNRTGGGNIQYF
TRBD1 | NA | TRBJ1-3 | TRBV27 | TGTGCCAGCAGTTTATCCCCCGGGACAGGGACTGGAAACACCATATATTTT | CASSLSPGTGTGNTIYF
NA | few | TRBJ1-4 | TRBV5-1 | TGCGCCAGCAGCCGCGGGAATGAAAAACTGTTTTTT | CASSRGNEKLFF
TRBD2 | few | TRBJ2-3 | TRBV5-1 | TGCGCCAGCAGCTCGCGGACTAGAAGCGTCCCCACAGATACGCAGTATTTT | CASSSRTRSVPTDTQYF
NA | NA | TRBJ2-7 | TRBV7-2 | TGTGCCAGCAGCTTACTGGGGGGCTCCTACGAGCAGTACTTC | CASSLLGGSYEQYF
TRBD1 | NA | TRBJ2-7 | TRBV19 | TGTGCCAGTAGCCAAAGGACAGGGCCCCCGACCATCTACGAGCAGTACTTC | CASSQRTGPPTIYEQYF
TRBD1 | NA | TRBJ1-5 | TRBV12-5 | TGTGCTAGTGGTTTGGAGGACAGGGGTAAACAGCCCCAGCATTTT | CASGLEDRGKQPQHF
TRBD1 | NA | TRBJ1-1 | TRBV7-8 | TGTGCCAGCAGCGACAGGGGGCGGGCGTCGAACACTGAAGCTTTCTTT | CASSDRGRASNTEAFF
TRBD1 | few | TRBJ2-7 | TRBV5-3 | TGTGCCAGAAGCTCCTTGAGGACAGGGTCCTTC | CARSSLRTGSF
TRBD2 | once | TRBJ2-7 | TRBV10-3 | TGTGCCATCAGAGTTCCGGGACTAGCGGGTGAGCAGTACTTC | CAIRVPGLAGEQYF
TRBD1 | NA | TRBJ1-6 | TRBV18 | TGTGCCAGCTCACCACCAACAGGGGAAGGATCACCCCTCCACTTT | CASSPPTGEGSPLHF
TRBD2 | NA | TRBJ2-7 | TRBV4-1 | TGCGCCAGCAGCTCCCGCGGCGGGGGCTACGAGCAGTACTTC | CASSSRGGGYEQYF
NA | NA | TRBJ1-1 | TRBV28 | TGTGCCAGCAGCCAGTCAGGGTGGGCGAACACTGAAGCTTTCTTT | CASSQSGWANTEAFF
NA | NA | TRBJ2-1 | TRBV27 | TGTGCCAGCAGCAATGTCCCGACCCCTAGGCAGTTCTTC | CASSNVPTPRQFF
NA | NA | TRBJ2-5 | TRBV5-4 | TGTGCCAGCAGCGATACAGGTTTTACAGAGACCCAGTACTTC | CASSDTGFTETQYF